The 20 T cell receptor beta chains below were found in one sample sequenced in a study of T cell responses to AZD1222 COVID-19 vaccine. This table comes from immunoSEQ multiplex PCR, and its TCRdb copy is limited to in-frame clones, with some not included. The data hold about 120,000 clones, with more than 80% observed a single time. Sequenced here: peripheral blood, sampled on day 0 of AZD1222 vaccination. These receptors were collected from an adult in good health.

The chain combines TRBV5-1 with TRBJ1-1; D is uncertain. The CDR3 extends over 14 amino acids. Germline CDR1 is SGHRS and CDR2 is YFSETQ. The germline V and J ends were trimmed by 1 base and 1 base, with 8 bases remaining between them. The CDR3 DNA sequence: TGCGCCAGCAGCTTGACGTCGGCGAACACTGAAGCTTTCTTT. Translating gives CASSLTSANTEAFF.

The chain is built from TRBV7-9 and TRBJ1-2; D ambiguous. The V end lost 1 base, the J end lost 6 bases, and 6 bases lay between the germline ends. Germline loops: CDR1 SEHNR, CDR2 FQNEAQ (reference sequence). This CDR3 comprises 12 residues. CDR3 coding DNA: TGTGCCAGCAGCTTAGATGGGGATGGCTACACCTTC. As protein: CASSLDGDGYTF.

The genes are TRBV4-2 and TRBJ2-2, with D perhaps TRBD2 (6 bases). CDR1 and CDR2 from the germline V gene are LGHNA and YNFKEQ. V was cut by 0 bases and J by 2 bases, with 13 bases left in between. This CDR3 comprises 17 residues. In nucleotides, the CDR3 is TGTGCCAGCAGCCAAGATTTTGGAGGGGTCAACACCGGGGAGCTGTTTTTT. Amino acid sequence: CASSQDFGGVNTGELFF.

The chain joins TRBV15 to TRBJ2-5; 9 nucleotides align to TRBD2. Trimming took 6 bases from V and 2 from J; bases not matched to a gene: 4. Germline CDR1 reads LNHNV; CDR2 reads YYDKDF (reference sequence). The CDR3 runs to 14 residues. In nucleotides, the CDR3 is TGTGCCACCAGACTAGCGGGTCTACAAGAGACCCAGTACTTC. Translating it yields CATRLAGLQETQYF. Looking up the rest from reference TRBV15 and TRBJ2-5 gives the full variable domain: DAMVIQNPRYQVTQFGKPVTLSCSQTLNHNVMYWYQQKSSQAPKLLFHYYDKDFNNEADTPDNFQSRRPNTSFCFLDIRSPGLGDTAMYLCATRLAGLQETQYFGPGTRLLVL.

This clone is a singleton in its sample. The chain joins TRBV27 to TRBJ2-7; 8 bases are shared with TRBD2. After removal of 8 bases from V and 2 bases from J, the junction contained 5 bases not matched to a gene. The V gene's germline CDR1 is MNHEY and CDR2 SMNVEV (reference sequence). This CDR3 spans 13 amino acids. CDR3 region: CASSMGLAYEQYF. DNA for the CDR3: TGTGCCAGCTCTATGGGACTAGCCTACGAGCAGTACTTC.

V usage is TRBV27 and J usage is TRBJ1-1; maybe TRBD1 (6 bases). Per germline, CDR1 MNHEY and CDR2 SMNVEV (reference sequence). The CDR3 runs 12 residues. Between the trimmed V and J ends, which lost 8 bases and 4 bases, there was a span of 11 bases. In nucleotides, the CDR3 is TGTGCCAGCCAAGAAGGGGGCACTGAAGCTTTCTTT. Encoded protein: CASQEGGTEAFF.

This sequence joins TRBV7-2 and TRBJ2-5; D is unresolved. Germline V CDR1 and CDR2: SGHTA, FQGNSA. Between the trimmed V and J ends, which lost 3 bases and 5 bases, there was a span of 13 bases. This CDR3 region has 14 residues. DNA for the CDR3: TGTGCCAGCAGCTTCGGCGGCGCGCCCGAGACCCAGTACTTC. It codes for CASSFGGAPETQYF.

The rearrangement joins TRBV4-3 to TRBJ2-7; 10 bases align to TRBD1. This CDR3 comprises 14 residues. Trimming at V came to 7 bases and at J to 9 bases, leaving 12 bases not matched to a gene. The germline CDR1 and CDR2 sequences are LGHNA and YSLEER. The CDR3 DNA reads as TGCGCCAGCATATCGGGACAGGGGCTTCTTGGGCAGTACTTC. Translating gives CASISGQGLLGQYF.

The rearrangement joins TRBV6-5 to TRBJ1-3, with D tentatively TRBD1 (6 bases). This CDR3 is built from 16 residues. Trimming took 0 bases from V and 0 from J, leaving 9 bases between them. Germline-derived CDR1 and CDR2 are MNHEY and SVGAGI. CDR3 nucleotide sequence: TGTGCCAGCAGTTACTCGGAGGACAGCTCTGGAAACACCATATATTTT. This encodes CASSYSEDSSGNTIYF.

This clone has a handful of counts. The rearrangement uses TRBV29-1 and TRBJ1-3; D is unclear. The germline V gene has CDR1 SQVTM and CDR2 ANQGSEA. CDR3 length equals 13 residues. V was shortened by 7 bases and J by 0 bases, with 10 bases between the two germline ends. Here the CDR3 DNA reads TGCAGCGGGAGAGCAGGCTCTGGAAACACCATATATTTT. It specifies CSGRAGSGNTIYF. The variable domain in full, completed from reference TRBV29-1 and TRBJ1-3, reads SAVISQKPSRDICQRGTSLTIQCQVDSQVTMMFWYRQQPGQSLTLIATANQGSEATYESGFVIDKFPISRPNLTFSTLTVSNMSPEDSSIYLCSGRAGSGNTIYFGEGSWLTVV.

This clone was counted a few times. The chain carries TRBV7-2 and TRBJ1-4; 7 nucleotides match TRBD1. This CDR3 spans 13 amino acids. Germline V gene lookup returns CDR1 SGHTA and CDR2 FQGNSA. V shed 10 bases, J shed 8 bases, and the junction held 10 bases outside the gene matches. CDR3 in DNA: TGTGCCATAGCCCGGGACAGAAACGAAAAACTGTTTTTT. It codes for CAIARDRNEKLFF.

The rearrangement links TRBV2 to TRBJ1-5; TRBD1 matches 8 bases. Germline V gene data show CDR1 as SNHLY and CDR2 as FYNNEI. Losses at the gene ends were 3 bases for V and 4 bases for J; bases not matched to a gene: 8. This CDR3 is 16 amino acids long. Written as DNA, the CDR3 is TGTGCCAGCAGTGAGAGGACAGGGTTGGGTAATCAGCCCCAGCATTTT. This codes for CASSERTGLGNQPQHF.

This chain uses TRBV12-3 or TRBV12-4 with TRBJ1-2; D not certain. The CDR3 has 13 residues. Trimming removed 6 bases at V and 7 bases at J, with 15 bases between. CDR3 in amino acids: CASSLAQPAGYTF. In nucleotides, the CDR3 is TGTGCCAGCAGCCTGGCGCAACCGGCTGGCTACACCTTC.

The gene calls are TRBV27 and TRBJ2-3; D perhaps matches TRBD2 (6 bases). Germline CDR1 reads MNHEY; CDR2 reads SMNVEV (reference sequence). Trimming removed 1 base from V and 0 bases from J, with 8 bases in between. The CDR3 contains 15 residues. DNA of the CDR3: TGTGCCAGCAGTTTATTTGGGACTAGCACAGATACGCAGTATTTT. Its protein is CASSLFGTSTDTQYF.

The V and J genes are TRBV4-1 and TRBJ1-5; 9 positions agree with TRBD1. Germline assignment: CDR1 MGHRA and CDR2 YSYEKL. The V gene end was trimmed by 1 base and the J gene end by 3 bases; junction bases not matched to a gene: 4. The CDR3 consists of 16 residues. CDR3 in DNA: TGCGCCAGCAGCCAAGGGGACAGGGTCGCCAATCAGCCCCAGCATTTT. This translates into CASSQGDRVANQPQHF.

This rearrangement joins TRBV10-3 to TRBJ1-3; D remains unclear. CDR1 is ENHRY, CDR2 SYGVKD, per germline. The V end lost 0 bases, the J end lost 6 bases, and 15 bases lay between the germline ends. CDR3 size: 16 residues. CDR3 nucleotides: TGTGCCATCAGTGAGTCGGGGTTCGAGTCGGCAAACACCATATATTTT. Its translation: CAISESGFESANTIYF.

The chain carries TRBV10-3 and TRBJ1-3; 9 bases match TRBD1. Germline V gives CDR1 ENHRY, CDR2 SYGVKD. The CDR3 totals 15 residues. V lost 5 bases to trimming and J lost 0 bases; unmatched junction nucleotides: 2. For the CDR3, the DNA is TGTGCCATCAGTCCGGGACAGGGCTCTGGAAACACCATATATTTT. Translated: CAISPGQGSGNTIYF.

The genes are TRBV19 and TRBJ2-7; no firm D call. The CDR3 is 15 residues long. Trimming removed 3 bases from V and 2 bases from J, with 14 bases in between. Germline V CDR1 and CDR2: LNHDA, SQIVND (reference sequence). CDR3 coding DNA: TGTGCCAGTAGTATTTTCCCCGACCCCCCCTACGAGCAGTACTTC. Its protein is CASSIFPDPPYEQYF.

J is TRBJ2-2 and V is TRBV11-2; possible D gene TRBD2, 5 bases. This CDR3 has 14 residues. Trimming stripped 5 bases from V and 1 base from J, with 8 bases between. Germline V gives CDR1 SGHAT, CDR2 FQNNGV. Written as DNA, the CDR3 is TGTGCCAGCAGCCGAGCGGTGAACACCGGGGAGCTGTTTTTT. Protein sequence: CASSRAVNTGELFF.

V is TRBV27 and J is TRBJ2-7; 13 bases agree with TRBD2. This CDR3 is built from 19 residues. The J segment lost 7 bases and the V segment lost 5 bases, leaving 20 bases of the junction unmatched. The germline gives CDR1 MNHEY, CDR2 SMNVEV (reference sequence). CDR3 residues: CASSPWPLGTSGVPGEQYF. In nucleotides, the CDR3 is TGTGCCAGCAGTCCATGGCCCCTCGGGACTAGCGGGGTCCCGGGGGAGCAGTACTTC.